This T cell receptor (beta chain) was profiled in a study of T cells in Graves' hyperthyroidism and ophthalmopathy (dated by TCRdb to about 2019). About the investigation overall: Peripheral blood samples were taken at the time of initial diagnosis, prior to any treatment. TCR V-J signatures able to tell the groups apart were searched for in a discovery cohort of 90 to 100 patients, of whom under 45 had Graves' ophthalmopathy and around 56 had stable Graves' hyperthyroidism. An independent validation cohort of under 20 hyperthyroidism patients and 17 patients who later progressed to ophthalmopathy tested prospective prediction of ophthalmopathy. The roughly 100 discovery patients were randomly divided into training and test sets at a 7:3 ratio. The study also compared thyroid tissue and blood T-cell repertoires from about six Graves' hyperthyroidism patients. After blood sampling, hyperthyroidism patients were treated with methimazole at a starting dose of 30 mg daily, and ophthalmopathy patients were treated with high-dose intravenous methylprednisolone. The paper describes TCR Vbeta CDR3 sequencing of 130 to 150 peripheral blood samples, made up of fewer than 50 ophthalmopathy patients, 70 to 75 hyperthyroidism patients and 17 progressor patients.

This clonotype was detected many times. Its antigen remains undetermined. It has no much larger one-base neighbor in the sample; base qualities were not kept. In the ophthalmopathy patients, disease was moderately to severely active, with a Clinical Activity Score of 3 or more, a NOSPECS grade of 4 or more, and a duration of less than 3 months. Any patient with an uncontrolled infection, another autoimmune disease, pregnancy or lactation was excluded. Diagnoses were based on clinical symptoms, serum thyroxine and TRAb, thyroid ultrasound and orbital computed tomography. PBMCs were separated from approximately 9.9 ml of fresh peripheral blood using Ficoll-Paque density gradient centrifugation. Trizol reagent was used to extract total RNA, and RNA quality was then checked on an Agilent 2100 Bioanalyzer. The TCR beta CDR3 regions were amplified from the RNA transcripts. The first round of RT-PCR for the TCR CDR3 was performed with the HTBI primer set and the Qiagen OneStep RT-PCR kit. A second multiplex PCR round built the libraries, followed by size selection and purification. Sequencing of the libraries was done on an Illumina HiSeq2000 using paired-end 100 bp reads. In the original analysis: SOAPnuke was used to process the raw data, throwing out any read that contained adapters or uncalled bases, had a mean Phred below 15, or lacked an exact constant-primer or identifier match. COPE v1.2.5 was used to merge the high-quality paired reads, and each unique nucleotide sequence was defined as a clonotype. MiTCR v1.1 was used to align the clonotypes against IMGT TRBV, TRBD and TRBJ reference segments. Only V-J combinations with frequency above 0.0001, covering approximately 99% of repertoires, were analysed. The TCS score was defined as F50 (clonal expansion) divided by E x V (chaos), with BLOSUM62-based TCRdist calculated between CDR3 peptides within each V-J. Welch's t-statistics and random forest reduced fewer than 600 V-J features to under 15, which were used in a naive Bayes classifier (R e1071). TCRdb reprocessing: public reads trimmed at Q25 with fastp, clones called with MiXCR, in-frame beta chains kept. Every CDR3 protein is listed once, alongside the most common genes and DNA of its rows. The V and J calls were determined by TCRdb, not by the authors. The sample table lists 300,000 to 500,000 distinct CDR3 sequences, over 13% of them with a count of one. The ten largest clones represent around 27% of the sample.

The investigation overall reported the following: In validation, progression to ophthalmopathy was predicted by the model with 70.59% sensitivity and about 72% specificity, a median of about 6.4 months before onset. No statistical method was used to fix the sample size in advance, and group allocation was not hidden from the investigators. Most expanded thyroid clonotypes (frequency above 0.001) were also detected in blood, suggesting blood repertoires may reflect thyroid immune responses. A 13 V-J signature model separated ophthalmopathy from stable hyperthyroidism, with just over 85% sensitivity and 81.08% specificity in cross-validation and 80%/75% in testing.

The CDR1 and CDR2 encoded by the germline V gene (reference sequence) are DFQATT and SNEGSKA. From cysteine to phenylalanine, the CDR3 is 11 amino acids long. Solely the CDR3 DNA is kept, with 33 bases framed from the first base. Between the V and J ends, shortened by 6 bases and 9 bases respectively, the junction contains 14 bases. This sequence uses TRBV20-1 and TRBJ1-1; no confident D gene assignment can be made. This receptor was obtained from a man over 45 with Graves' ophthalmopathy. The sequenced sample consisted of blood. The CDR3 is CSAATATKAFF. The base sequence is TGCAGTGCCGCGACGGCGACCAAAGCTTTCTTT.